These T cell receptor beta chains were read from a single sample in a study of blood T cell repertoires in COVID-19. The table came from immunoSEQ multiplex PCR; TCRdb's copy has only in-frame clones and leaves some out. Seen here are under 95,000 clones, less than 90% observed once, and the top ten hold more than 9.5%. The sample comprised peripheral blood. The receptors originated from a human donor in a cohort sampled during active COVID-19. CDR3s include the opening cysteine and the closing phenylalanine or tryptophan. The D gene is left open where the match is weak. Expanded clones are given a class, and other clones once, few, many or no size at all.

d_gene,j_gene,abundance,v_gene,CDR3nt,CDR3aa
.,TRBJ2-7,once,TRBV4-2,TGTGCCAGCAGCCAAGATCCGGAGTCAGCCTACGAGCAGTACTTC,CASSQDPESAYEQYF
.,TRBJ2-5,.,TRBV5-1,TGCGCCAGCAGCTTGGCCCAGTTCCAAGAGACCCAGTACTTC,CASSLAQFQETQYF
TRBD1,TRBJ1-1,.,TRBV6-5,TGTGCCAGCAGTAGACAGGGGGCAAACGTCGAAGCTTTCTTT,CASSRQGANVEAFF
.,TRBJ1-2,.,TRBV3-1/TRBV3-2,TGTGCCAGCAGCGCCACCGTCGGGGTGTGGGGCTACACCTTC,CASSATVGVWGYTF
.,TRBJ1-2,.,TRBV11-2,TGTGCCAGCAGCTTACAGGGGAATAACTATGGCTACACCTTC,CASSLQGNNYGYTF
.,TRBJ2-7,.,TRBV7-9,TGTGCCAGCACCACCTACAGCTCTCCCGCTCCTAAGGAGCAGTACTTC,CASTTYSSPAPKEQYF
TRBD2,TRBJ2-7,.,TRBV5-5,TGTGCCAGCTTTAGGGCGGGGGAGAACTACGAGCAGTACTTC,CASFRAGENYEQYF
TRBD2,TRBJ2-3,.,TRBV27,TGTGCCAGCAGTTTCCGTGGGACTAGCCCAGATACGCAGTATTTT,CASSFRGTSPDTQYF
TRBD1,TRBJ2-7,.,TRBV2,TGTGCCAACAGAGACACCGGGACAGGGGTGGTGTTC,CANRDTGTGVVF
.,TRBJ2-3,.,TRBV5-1,TGCGCCAGCAGCTTGGCCGGGAGCGTAAGCACAGATACGCAGTATTTT,CASSLAGSVSTDTQYF
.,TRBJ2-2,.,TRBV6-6,TGTGCCAGCGGGGGACAACAAGCGAACACCGGGGAGCTGTTTTTT,CASGGQQANTGELFF
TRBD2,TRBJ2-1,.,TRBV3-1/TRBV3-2,TGTGCCAGCAGCCAACTAGCGGGGGATAATGAGCAGTTCTTC,CASSQLAGDNEQFF
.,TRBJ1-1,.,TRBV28,TGTGCCAGCAGTTTCAGGTCGGGGGTCGCGAACACTGAAGCTTTCTTT,CASSFRSGVANTEAFF
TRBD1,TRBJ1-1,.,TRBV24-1,TGTGCCACCAGTGATTTCGGGGGAAGGGACAGGGAGAACACTGAAGCTTTCTTT,CATSDFGGRDRENTEAFF
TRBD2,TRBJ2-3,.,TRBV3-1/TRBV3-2,TGTGCCAGCAGCCAAGGTGGACTAGCGGGGGGGGAGGATACGCAGTATTTT,CASSQGGLAGGEDTQYF
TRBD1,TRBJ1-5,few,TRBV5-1,TGCGCCAGCAGCTTTGGGACAGGGGGCCAGCCCCAGCATTTT,CASSFGTGGQPQHF
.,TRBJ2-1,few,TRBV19,TGTGCCAGTAGTCCTCAACAGGGAGGGACAAACAATGAGCAGTTCTTC,CASSPQQGGTNNEQFF
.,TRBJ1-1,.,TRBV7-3,TGTGCCAGCAGCTCACAGTGGAACACTGAAGCTTTCTTT,CASSSQWNTEAFF
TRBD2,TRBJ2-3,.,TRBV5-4,TGTGCCAGCATGCCAGCGGGGAGGGCAGATACGCAGTATTTT,CASMPAGRADTQYF
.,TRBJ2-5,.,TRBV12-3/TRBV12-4,TGTGCCAGCAGAGCTACAGGGCAAGAGACCCAGTACTTC,CASRATGQETQYF
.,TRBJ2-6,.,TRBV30,TGTGCCTGGAGTACAGGCAGCGGGCCCTCTGGGGCCAACGTCCTGACTTTC,CAWSTGSGPSGANVLTF
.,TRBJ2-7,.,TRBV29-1,TGCAGCGCGGGGGGCCACGTCTCCTACGAGCAGTACTTC,CSAGGHVSYEQYF
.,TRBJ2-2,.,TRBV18,TGTGCCAGCTCACCAGGTCCAGCGAACACCGGGGAGCTGTTTTTT,CASSPGPANTGELFF
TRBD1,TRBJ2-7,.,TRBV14,TGTGCCAGCAGCCACCAGGGACAGACCTCCTACGAGCAGTACTTC,CASSHQGQTSYEQYF
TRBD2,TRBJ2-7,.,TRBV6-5,TGTGCCAGCAGTTCCCCTGGGGGGGGACGGGAGCAGTACTTC,CASSSPGGGREQYF
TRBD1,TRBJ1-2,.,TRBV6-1,TGTGCCAGCAGTGACCGGGACAGGGGGAACTATGGCTACACCTTC,CASSDRDRGNYGYTF
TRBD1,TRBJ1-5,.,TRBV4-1,TGCGCCAGCAGCCAAGATACAGGGGGTAGGGCCCAGCATTTT,CASSQDTGGRAQHF
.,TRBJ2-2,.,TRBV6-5,TGTGCCAGCAGGCAGGACTTGGGCCCCGGGGAGCTGTTTTTT,CASRQDLGPGELFF
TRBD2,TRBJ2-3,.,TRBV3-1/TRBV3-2,TGTGCCAGCAGCCAAGCCGGACTAGCGGGGCGGCGGGGCCATACGCAGTATTTT,CASSQAGLAGRRGHTQYF
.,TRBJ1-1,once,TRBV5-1,TGCGCCAGCAGCCCCCTTGGGGAGGCCACTGAAGCTTTCTTT,CASSPLGEATEAFF
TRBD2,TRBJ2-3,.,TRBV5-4,TGTGCCAGCAGCACGGGAGGGGGGGCGTTCCGTACAGATACGCAGTATTTT,CASSTGGGAFRTDTQYF
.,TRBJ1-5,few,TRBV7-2,TGTGCCAGCAGCGCCAGGGATTATCAGCCCCAGCATTTT,CASSARDYQPQHF
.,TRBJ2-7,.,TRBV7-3,TGTGCCAGCAGCTTAACTGGGCGGGAGCAGGGGGAGCAGTACTTC,CASSLTGREQGEQYF
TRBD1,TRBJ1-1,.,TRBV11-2,TGTGCCAGCAGCTTAGGGACAGGATCGGTGAACACTGAAGCTTTCTTT,CASSLGTGSVNTEAFF
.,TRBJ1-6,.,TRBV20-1,TGCAGTGCTAGTGCCCTTGACAATAATTCACCCCTCCACTTT,CSASALDNNSPLHF
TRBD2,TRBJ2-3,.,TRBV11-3,TGTGCCAGCAGCCCGGGGACTAGCGAGAGCTCGACGATGTATTTT,CASSPGTSESSTMYF
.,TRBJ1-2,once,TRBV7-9,TGTGCCAGCAGCCATCGACTAGAAAACTATGGCTACACCTTC,CASSHRLENYGYTF
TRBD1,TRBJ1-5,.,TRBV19,TGTGCCAGTAGTACCTGGGACAGAAGGTCGTCTAGCAATCAGCCCCAGCATTTT,CASSTWDRRSSSNQPQHF
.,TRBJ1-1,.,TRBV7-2,TGTGCCAGCAGCTTAGCCGGGGGTTACACTGAAGCTTTCTTT,CASSLAGGYTEAFF
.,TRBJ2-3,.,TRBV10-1,TGCGCCAGCAGTGAGTATATCGGTGAGAACACAGATACGCAGTATTTT,CASSEYIGENTDTQYF
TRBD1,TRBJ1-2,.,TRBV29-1,TGCAGCGTCAGCGACCCCGGACAGGGCTATGGCTACACCTTC,CSVSDPGQGYGYTF
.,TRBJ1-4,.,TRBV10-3,TGTGCCATCAGTGAGTCGGGAGGTCAAAAACTGTTTTTT,CAISESGGQKLFF
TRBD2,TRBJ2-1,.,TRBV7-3,TGTGCCAGCAGGTTCGCTAGCGGGAGTGATGAGCAGTTCTTC,CASRFASGSDEQFF